These 24 T cell receptor beta chains were all obtained from the same sample, sequenced in a study of early T cells in non-severe SARS-CoV-2 infection. Using its own MiXCR run on the 5' RACE reads, TCRdb lists one record per CDR3 protein. The table lists roughly 120,000 distinct CDR3 sequences, under 15% of them singletons, with 20% to 25% in the top ten. Sequencing was carried out using whole blood. These receptors all stem from an adult who was a healthcare worker with PCR-confirmed SARS-CoV-2 infection or an uninfected control (not recorded which).

The rearrangement joins TRBV2 to TRBJ2-2, with D hard to call. Between the trimmed V and J ends, which lost 7 bases and 5 bases, there was a span of 8 bases. Germline V gene lookup returns CDR1 SNHLY and CDR2 FYNNEI. This CDR3 comprises 12 residues. The CDR3 bases are TGTGCCAGCAAAGGGTCTACCGGGGAGCTGTTTTTT. Its translation is CASKGSTGELFF.

V usage is TRBV7-9 and J usage is TRBJ2-6; D call uncertain. The CDR3 is made up of 16 amino acids. Trimming left V 1 base short and J 0 bases short, with 7 bases between. From germline, CDR1 is SEHNR and CDR2 FQNEAQ (reference sequence). For the CDR3, the DNA is TGTGCCAGCAGCTTAGACCTGAACTCTGGGGCCAACGTCCTGACTTTC. Translated, it gives CASSLDLNSGANVLTF.

The chain carries TRBV5-6 and TRBJ2-1, with 13 nucleotides matching TRBD2. V lost 2 bases, J lost 2 bases, and 10 bases stayed unmatched. Germline V gives CDR1 SGHDT, CDR2 YYEEEE. This CDR3 is built from 19 residues. The CDR3 spells CASSLLAGGYSEAYNEQFF. The CDR3 bases are TGTGCCAGCAGCTTACTAGCGGGGGGGTACTCAGAGGCCTACAATGAGCAGTTCTTC.

The genes are TRBV6-6 and TRBJ2-3, with 11 positions matching TRBD2. Trimming took 2 bases from V and 2 from J; bases not matched to a gene: 9. The CDR3 extends over 18 amino acids. Germline CDR1 reads MNHNY; CDR2 reads SVGAGI (reference sequence). The CDR3 reads CASSYVSGGAFNTDTQYF. The CDR3 coding sequence is TGTGCCAGCAGTTACGTTAGCGGGGGGGCTTTTAACACAGATACGCAGTATTTT.

J is TRBJ2-5 and V is TRBV5-1; perhaps D is TRBD1 or TRBD2 (5 bases each). The CDR3 runs to 11 residues. The ends were cut back, 5 bases at V and 3 bases at J, with 5 bases in the middle. The V gene's germline CDR1 is SGHRS and CDR2 YFSETQ. DNA of the CDR3: TGCGCCAGCAGGGGGGAAGAGACCCAGTACTTC. Residues: CASRGEETQYF.

This chain connects TRBV12-3 or TRBV12-4 to TRBJ1-4; D uncertain. The CDR3 loop spans 14 amino acids. The V end lost 3 bases, the J end lost 2 bases, and 7 bases lay between the germline ends. CDR3 loop: CASSFEVTNEKLFF. The CDR3 region has the DNA TGTGCCAGCAGTTTCGAAGTCACTAATGAAAAACTGTTTTTT.

This clonotype appeared a few times. This sequence joins TRBV3-1 and TRBJ1-2; no definite D call. The V end lost 1 base, the J end lost 8 bases, and 11 bases lay between the germline ends. The CDR3 sequence is 13 residues long. Germline V gene data show CDR1 as LGHDT and CDR2 as YNNKEL (reference sequence). CDR3 sequence: CASSQVRAAGYTF. As DNA, the CDR3 is TGTGCCAGCAGCCAAGTGAGGGCAGCCGGCTACACCTTC.

The chain recombines TRBV7-9 with TRBJ1-2, with D maybe TRBD1 (5 bases). The CDR3 totals 13 residues. CDR1 is SEHNR and CDR2 is FQNEAQ in the germline V gene (reference sequence). The V gene lost 5 bases and the J gene lost 4 bases, with 11 bases spanning the gap. The CDR3 DNA sequence: TGTGCCAGCAGCACGAGGGGCCTCTATGGCTACACCTTC. The encoded protein is CASSTRGLYGYTF. The full variable domain, rest sourced from reference TRBV7-9 and TRBJ1-2, is DTGVSQNPRHKITKRGQNVTFRCDPISEHNRLYWYRQTLGQGPEFLTYFQNEAQLEKSRLLSDRFSAERPKGSFSTLEIQRTEQGDSAMYLCASSTRGLYGYTFGSGTRLTVV.

In this sample, this clonotype turned up many times. V and J are TRBV5-4 and TRBJ1-2, with D perhaps TRBD1 (5 bases). V lost 4 bases, J lost 2 bases, and 9 bases lay in between. CDR3 length: 13 amino acids. Germline V CDR1 and CDR2: SGHNT, YYREEE (reference sequence). CDR3 DNA sequence: TGTGCCAGCAGCCCCAGGGAAAACTATGGCTACACCTTC. Encoded protein: CASSPRENYGYTF.

The chain employs TRBV4-1 and TRBJ1-1, with D possibly being TRBD1 (5 bases). This CDR3 is 15 amino acids long. Germline CDR1 is MGHRA and CDR2 is YSYEKL. Trimming removed 3 bases at V and 3 bases at J, with 14 bases between. The CDR3 nucleotides read TGCGCCAGCAGCCAGAAGGGGAGGATTTACACTGAAGCTTTCTTT. Its translation is CASSQKGRIYTEAFF.

The CDR3 is CASSGNGVSEAFF. DNA of the CDR3: TGTGCCAGCAGCGGCAACGGAGTCTCTGAAGCTTTCTTT. J is TRBJ1-1 and V is TRBV3-1; D unresolved. Per germline, CDR1 LGHDT and CDR2 YNNKEL (reference sequence). The CDR3 consists of 13 residues. V lost 5 bases and J 6 bases, leaving 13 bases between the germline ends.

This clonotype was picked up a small number of times. The CDR3 DNA follows: TGTGCCAGCAGCTCCTCTAGCGGGGAGCCAACCGGGGAGCTGTTTTTT. Translated: CASSSSSGEPTGELFF. The genes are TRBV7-7 and TRBJ2-2; 9 bases line up with TRBD2. With 4 bases clipped from V and 5 bases from J, the junction kept 8 bases outside the gene matches. This CDR3 region has 16 residues. Germline CDR1 and CDR2: SSHAT and FNYEAQ (reference sequence).

The J gene is TRBJ2-7, the V gene TRBV4-1, with a weak D call TRBD1 (6 bases). With 3 bases removed from V and 2 bases from J, the gap between germline ends came to 17 bases. CDR1 and CDR2 from the germline V gene are MGHRA and YSYEKL. The CDR3 is made up of 16 amino acids. The CDR3 spells CASSHLMTGGPYEQYF. As DNA, the CDR3 is TGCGCCAGCAGCCACCTAATGACAGGCGGTCCCTACGAGCAGTACTTC.

This clonotype was seen a few times. The J gene is TRBJ1-1, the V gene TRBV6-6, with 10 bases matching TRBD1. V shed 2 bases and J 5 bases; nucleotides not matched to a gene: 5. This CDR3 contains 15 residues. The germline V gene encodes CDR1 MNHNY and CDR2 SVGAGI (reference sequence). The CDR3, as DNA: TGTGCCAGCAGTTACCCCGGGACAGGGGCGACTGAAGCTTTCTTT. This codes for CASSYPGTGATEAFF.

The chain combines TRBV12-3 or TRBV12-4 with TRBJ1-1, with 10 bases lining up with TRBD1. The CDR3 runs to 17 residues. The J segment lost 3 bases and the V segment lost 5 bases, leaving 12 bases of the junction unmatched. The CDR3 DNA is TGTGCCAGCAGTATATGGGACAGGGGATACAGGGACACTGAAGCTTTCTTT. Translated: CASSIWDRGYRDTEAFF.

This clonotype was picked up a small number of times. The rearrangement uses TRBV30 and TRBJ1-2, with D hard to call. Looked up from germline, CDR1 is GTSNPN and CDR2 is SVGIG (reference sequence). The CDR3 is 15 residues long. V was clipped by 0 bases and J by 4 bases, with 15 bases between them. The CDR3 sequence: CAWSVRQTTRYGYTF. Here the CDR3 DNA reads TGTGCCTGGAGTGTAAGACAAACGACACGCTATGGCTACACCTTC.

The chain has TRBV5-1 and TRBJ2-3; the match to TRBD2 covers 9 bases. Germline CDR1 and CDR2: SGHRS and YFSETQ. This CDR3 contains 17 residues. Germline trimming cut 0 bases from V and 6 bases from J; bases unmatched to any gene: 11. This chain's CDR3 is CASSLGNSGGLGDTQYF. DNA for the CDR3: TGCGCCAGCAGCTTGGGGAATAGCGGGGGCCTCGGGGATACGCAGTATTTT.

The chain combines TRBV6-1 with TRBJ1-4; TRBD1 agrees at 10 bases. This CDR3 region has 15 residues. J gave up 7 bases and V 6 bases, and 8 bases lay outside the gene matches. Germline loops: CDR1 MNHNS, CDR2 SASEGT. DNA for the CDR3: TGTGCCAGCAGCCTCCGGGACAGGGGTAGTGAAAAACTGTTTTTT. It is translated as CASSLRDRGSEKLFF.

This clonotype was observed a few times. V usage is TRBV10-3 and J usage is TRBJ2-2, with TRBD1 as a possible D gene (5 bases). The CDR3 loop spans 11 amino acids. Germline loops: CDR1 ENHRY, CDR2 SYGVKD. Trimming removed 10 bases at V and 11 bases at J, with 14 bases between. CDR3 coding DNA: TGTGCCACCAGAATTGGGGCAGAGCTGTTTTTT. Translated, it gives CATRIGAELFF.

About this clonotype itself: The junction does not match germline at one end; this may be a read error. V usage is TRBV6-6 and J usage is TRBJ2-3; D possibly matches TRBD1 or TRBD2 (6 bases each). Germline CDR1 reads MNHNY; CDR2 reads SVGAGI (reference sequence). The CDR3 covers 15 residues. The CDR3 DNA reads as TGTGCCAACAGTTCCCCTAAAGGGGGGACAGATACGCAGTATTTT. Protein sequence: CANSSPKGGTDTQYF.

This clonotype occurred a few times. The V call is TRBV18, the J call TRBJ1-1; 10 bases map to TRBD1. The germline V gene encodes CDR1 KGHSH and CDR2 LQKENI. The V and J ends lost 0 bases and 0 bases, in that order; junction bases with no gene match: 7. The CDR3 consists of 18 residues. This chain's CDR3 is CASSPPGTGDFMNTEAFF. As DNA, the CDR3 is TGTGCCAGCTCACCACCTGGGACAGGGGATTTCATGAACACTGAAGCTTTCTTT.

This clonotype has a handful of counts. The chain has TRBV7-9 and TRBJ2-7; the match to TRBD2 covers 11 bases. Trimming cost V 3 bases and J 7 bases; bases outside gene matches: 5. Per the germline V gene, CDR1 is SEHNR and CDR2 is FQNEAQ (reference sequence). CDR3 size: 14 residues. CDR3 loop: CASSFTSGGEEQYF. As DNA, the CDR3 is TGTGCCAGCAGCTTTACTAGCGGGGGAGAAGAGCAGTACTTC. Using reference TRBV7-9 and TRBJ2-7 for the parts outside the CDR3, the full variable domain is DTGVSQNPRHKITKRGQNVTFRCDPISEHNRLYWYRQTLGQGPEFLTYFQNEAQLEKSRLLSDRFSAERPKGSFSTLEIQRTEQGDSAMYLCASSFTSGGEEQYFGPGTRLTVT.

V and J are TRBV9 and TRBJ2-2; TRBD2 aligns across 8 bases. The CDR3 extends over 17 amino acids. Germline CDR1 SGDLS, CDR2 YYNGEE. J lost 3 bases, V lost 0 bases, and 7 bases had no gene match. The CDR3 protein is CASSVEPAGDYTGELFF. In DNA, the CDR3 is TGTGCCAGCAGCGTAGAACCAGCGGGGGACTACACCGGGGAGCTGTTTTTT.

This clonotype was picked up many times. This chain joins TRBV29-1 and TRBJ2-7; 9 bases line up with TRBD1. V shed 6 bases and J 1 base; nucleotides not matched to a gene: 7. CDR3 size: 14 residues. CDR1 and CDR2 from the germline V gene are SQVTM and ANQGSEA. The CDR3 bases are TGCAGCGTAGGCACCGGGACAGGGTCCTACGAGCAGTACTTC. Its protein product is CSVGTGTGSYEQYF.